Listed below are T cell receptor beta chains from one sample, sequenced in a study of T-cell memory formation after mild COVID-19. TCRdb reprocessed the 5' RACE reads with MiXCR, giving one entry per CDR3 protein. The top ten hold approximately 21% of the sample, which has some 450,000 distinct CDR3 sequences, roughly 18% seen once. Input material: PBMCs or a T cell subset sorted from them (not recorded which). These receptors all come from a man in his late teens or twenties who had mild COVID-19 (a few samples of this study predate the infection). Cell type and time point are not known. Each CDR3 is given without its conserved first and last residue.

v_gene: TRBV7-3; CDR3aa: ASSPGGGTTDTQY
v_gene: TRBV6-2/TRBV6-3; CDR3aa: ASRQGVGELF
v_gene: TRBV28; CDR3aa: ASSSPRVSGGNTIY
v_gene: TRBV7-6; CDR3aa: ASSPQGVGTEAF
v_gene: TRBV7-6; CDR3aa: ASSLVEFEKLF
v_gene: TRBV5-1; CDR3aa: ASTAGGSTEAF
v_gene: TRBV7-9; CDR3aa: ASSFSQNTGELF
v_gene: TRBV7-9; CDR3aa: ASLGRGTDTQY
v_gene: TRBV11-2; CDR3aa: ASRGLGSGELF
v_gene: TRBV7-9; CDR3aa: ASSHSFGLAGGTSYNEQF